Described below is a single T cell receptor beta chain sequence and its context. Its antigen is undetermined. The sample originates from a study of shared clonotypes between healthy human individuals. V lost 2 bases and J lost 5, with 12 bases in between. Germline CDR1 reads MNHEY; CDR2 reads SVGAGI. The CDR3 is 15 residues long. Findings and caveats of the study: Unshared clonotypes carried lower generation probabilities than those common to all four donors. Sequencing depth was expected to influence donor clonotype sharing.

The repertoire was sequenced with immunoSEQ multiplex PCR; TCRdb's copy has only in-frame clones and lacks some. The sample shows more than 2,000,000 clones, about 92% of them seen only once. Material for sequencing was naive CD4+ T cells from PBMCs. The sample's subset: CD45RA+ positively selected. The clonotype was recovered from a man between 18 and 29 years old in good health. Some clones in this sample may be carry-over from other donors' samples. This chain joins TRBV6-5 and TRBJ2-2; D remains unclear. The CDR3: CASSYGRTITGELFF. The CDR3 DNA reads TGTGCCAGCAGTTACGGCAGAACCATTACCGGGGAGCTGTTTTTT.